Sequencing of this T cell receptor (beta chain) was carried out in a study of T cells after yellow fever vaccination. Across the study: The authors prepared low-cell-number fractions using SMART-Seq v4 Ultra Low Input.

Only one count was recorded for this clonotype. Its antigen is as yet unknown. V lost 3 bases, J lost 5 bases, and 13 bases lay in between. The CDR3 length is 14 residues. Per germline, CDR1 DFQATT and CDR2 SNEGSKA (reference sequence). Researchers made TCR cDNA using 5'RACE template switching, and this step added a universal primer site and UMIs. Each CDR3 protein is one row after TCRdb ran MiXCR on the 5' RACE reads. The table lists just under 600,000 distinct CDR3 sequences, 13% of them singletons. General observations from the study: From the bulk population, abundant clonotypes could contaminate and appear within FACS-sorted repertoires.

The chain employs TRBV20-1 and TRBJ2-2; D uncertain. The sample in question was PBMCs, obtained on the day of the yellow fever booster vaccination. The sequence was collected from a man aged 25-45 years who received the YFV17D yellow fever vaccine. This CDR3 reads CSASDTARTGELFF. The CDR3 DNA reads as TGCAGTGCTAGCGACACCGCGAGGACCGGGGAGCTGTTTTTT.